The 26 T cell receptor beta chains reported below all come from one sample, sequenced in a study of T cell changes during pregnancy in multiple sclerosis. Measured with immunoSEQ multiplex PCR; TCRdb has only the in-frame clones, and not every one. The sample has tens of thousands of clones, roughly 90% seen once. The sample here was CD4+ T cells from peripheral blood mononuclear cells, taken in the second trimester of pregnancy. The source is a female donor with multiple sclerosis, enrolled in a pregnancy study.

The CDR3 loop is CASSQDPGVGGYTF. The CDR3 region has the DNA TGCGCCAGCAGCCAAGATCCGGGAGTCGGTGGCTACACCTTC. The chain combines TRBV4-1 with TRBJ1-2, with D hard to call. V was pared by 0 bases and J by 7 bases, with 12 bases between. Germline CDR1 MGHRA, CDR2 YSYEKL. This CDR3 spans 14 amino acids.

The J gene is TRBJ1-5, the V gene TRBV6-1, with no clear D. CDR3 size: 12 residues. Germline V gene data show CDR1 as MNHNS and CDR2 as SASEGT. V was trimmed by 7 bases and J by 9 bases, leaving 13 bases between them. The CDR3 nucleotides read TGTGCCAGCACTATAACGAGCGGGCCCCAGCATTTT. Residues: CASTITSGPQHF.

This clone is medium-sized by share. This sequence joins TRBV27 and TRBJ2-3, with TRBD1 identical over 7 bases. The CDR3 loop spans 15 amino acids. Trimming cost V 3 bases and J 3 bases; bases outside gene matches: 6. Germline-derived CDR1 and CDR2 are MNHEY and SMNVEV (reference sequence). The CDR3 DNA is TGTGCCAGCAGTTTCGACAGGGTAGGGACAGATACGCAGTATTTT. Protein product: CASSFDRVGTDTQYF.

The chain recombines TRBV12-5 with TRBJ2-1; D perhaps matches TRBD2 (5 bases). Germline V gives CDR1 LGHNT, CDR2 FRNRAP. The germline V and J ends were trimmed by 0 bases and 7 bases, with 16 bases remaining between them. This CDR3 region has 16 residues. CDR3 sequence: CASGLVVTSSVNEQFF. The CDR3 DNA is TGTGCTAGTGGTTTGGTCGTTACTAGTTCAGTAAATGAGCAGTTCTTC.

The rearrangement links TRBV5-5 to TRBJ2-7, with D hard to call. CDR1 is SGHKS, CDR2 YYEKEE, per germline (reference sequence). The V gene lost 4 bases and the J gene lost 6 bases, with 17 bases spanning the gap. The CDR3 length is 14 residues. CDR3 in amino acids: CASSMASVISEQYF. The CDR3 coding sequence is TGTGCCAGCAGCATGGCCAGTGTTATCAGCGAGCAGTACTTC. The full variable domain, in which reference TRBV5-5 and TRBJ2-7 provide the parts outside the CDR3, is DAGVTQSPTHLIKTRGQQVTLRCSPISGHKSVSWYQQVLGQGPQFIFQYYEKEERGRGNFPDRFSARQFPNYSSELNVNALLLGDSALYLCASSMASVISEQYFGPGTRLTVT.

This rearrangement joins TRBV19 to TRBJ1-5; TRBD1 might be the D (6 bases). Germline V lookup: CDR1 LNHDA, CDR2 SQIVND (reference sequence). The CDR3 covers 13 residues. V dropped 7 bases and J dropped 6 bases, with 13 bases sitting between them. The CDR3 DNA follows: TGTGCCAGTACCAATGACAGGTCTCAGCCCCAGCATTTT. This encodes CASTNDRSQPQHF. Full variable domain (rest looked up from reference TRBV19 and TRBJ1-5): DGGITQSPKYLFRKEGQNVTLSCEQNLNHDAMYWYRQDPGQGLRLIYYSQIVNDFQKGDIAEGYSVSREKKESFPLTVTSAQKNPTAFYLCASTNDRSQPQHFGDGTRLSIL.

The chain employs TRBV11-2 and TRBJ2-1; D gene uncertain. This CDR3 is 12 amino acids long. The germline V gene encodes CDR1 SGHAT and CDR2 FQNNGV. With 0 bases removed from V and 6 bases from J, the gap between germline ends came to 3 bases. The CDR3, as DNA: TGTGCCAGCAGCTTAGATCGCAATGAGCAGTTCTTC. It yields the protein CASSLDRNEQFF.

The chain joins TRBV28 to TRBJ1-1; tentative D call: TRBD1 (5 bases). CDR3 size: 13 residues. Trimming cost V 1 base and J 11 bases, with 14 bases left between them. The germline CDR1 and CDR2 sequences are MDHEN and SYDVKM. The CDR3 DNA reads as TGTGCCAGCAGTTTATTCATGACAGCCGCGGCTTTCTTT. It specifies CASSLFMTAAAFF.

This chain links TRBV2 with TRBJ1-1; D is possibly TRBD1 (5 bases). The CDR3 has 13 amino acids. Looked up from germline, CDR1 is SNHLY and CDR2 is FYNNEI. V lost 5 bases and J 5 bases, leaving 12 bases between the germline ends. CDR3 coding DNA: TGTGCCAGCAGTTGGGGGGGGGATACTGAAGCTTTCTTT. Protein: CASSWGGDTEAFF.

The rearrangement links TRBV7-9 to TRBJ2-1; 13 bases line up with TRBD2. The CDR3 length is 15 residues. With V trimmed by 8 bases and J by 6 bases, 7 bases remained unmatched. Germline assignment: CDR1 SEHNR and CDR2 FQNEAQ (reference sequence). As DNA, the CDR3 is TGTGCCAGCGGCGGACTAGCGGGAGAGATCAATGAGCAGTTCTTC. This sequence encodes CASGGLAGEINEQFF.

V gene TRBV5-1 combines with J gene TRBJ1-4, with TRBD1 matching over 7 bases. The CDR3 runs 17 residues. J gave up 3 bases and V 2 bases, and 10 bases lay outside the gene matches. Germline V gene lookup returns CDR1 SGHRS and CDR2 YFSETQ. CDR3 sequence (DNA): TGCGCCAGCAGCTTAGAAGGGGGCTGGCTAGCTAATGAAAAACTGTTTTTT. Translated: CASSLEGGWLANEKLFF.

The chain combines TRBV7-2 with TRBJ2-1, with 8 bases fitting TRBD2. Germline assignment: CDR1 SGHTA and CDR2 FQGNSA. The CDR3 contains 14 residues. Germline trimming cut 2 bases from V and 3 bases from J; bases unmatched to any gene: 0. The CDR3 region is CASSLSGGYNEQFF. For the CDR3, the DNA is TGTGCCAGCAGCTTAAGCGGGGGCTACAATGAGCAGTTCTTC.

The rearrangement links TRBV7-3 to TRBJ2-5, with 8 bases matching TRBD2. The CDR3 runs 18 residues. Trimming removed 0 bases from V and 5 bases from J; junction bases left unmatched: 14. Germline V gene data show CDR1 as SGHTA and CDR2 as FQGTGA. The CDR3 protein is CASSLTGRVAGGQETQYF. DNA for the CDR3: TGTGCCAGCAGCTTAACAGGACGAGTGGCGGGGGGCCAGGAGACCCAGTACTTC. The full variable domain, rest sourced from reference TRBV7-3 and TRBJ2-5, is GAGVSQTPSNKVTEKGKYVELRCDPISGHTALYWYRQSLGQGPEFLIYFQGTGAADDSGLPNDRFFAVRPEGSVSTLKIQRTERGDSAVYLCASSLTGRVAGGQETQYFGPGTRLLVL.

V gene TRBV27 combines with J gene TRBJ1-1; 7 bases line up with TRBD1. The CDR3 runs 17 residues. V lost 3 bases to trimming and J lost 0 bases; unmatched junction nucleotides: 10. Germline CDR1 and CDR2: MNHEY and SMNVEV (reference sequence). The CDR3 sequence is CASSFSGKGTVNTEAFF. CDR3 DNA: TGTGCCAGCAGTTTTTCGGGGAAAGGGACAGTGAACACTGAAGCTTTCTTT.

The chain links TRBV5-4 to TRBJ1-1; TRBD1 aligns across 10 bases. The germline V gene has CDR1 SGHNT and CDR2 YYREEE (reference sequence). Trimming removed 5 bases from V and 0 bases from J; junction bases left unmatched: 7. The CDR3 has 16 amino acids. The CDR3 protein is CASSIGQGGLNTEAFF. DNA for the CDR3: TGTGCCAGCAGTATCGGACAGGGGGGATTGAACACTGAAGCTTTCTTT.

This clone was observed once. The chain has TRBV6-5 and TRBJ2-3; D may be TRBD1 (5 bases). The ends were cut back, 2 bases at V and 0 bases at J, with 6 bases in the middle. Germline V gene sequence: CDR1 MNHEY, CDR2 SVGAGI. The CDR3 contains 14 residues. The CDR3 region is CASSYRGSTDTQYF. Written as DNA, the CDR3 is TGTGCCAGCAGTTACAGGGGTAGCACAGATACGCAGTATTTT.

The V gene is TRBV7-9, the J gene TRBJ1-6; unclear D gene. V lost 5 bases, J lost 9 bases, and 17 bases lay in between. CDR1 and CDR2 from the germline V gene are SEHNR and FQNEAQ (reference sequence). The CDR3 extends over 15 amino acids. CDR3 sequence (DNA): TGTGCCAGCAGCCCTTCGGCGGAGGGCGGTTCACCCCTCCACTTT. Its protein is CASSPSAEGGSPLHF.

A few counts support this clone. The rearrangement links TRBV4-3 to TRBJ1-2; a possible D gene is TRBD1 (5 bases). Germline CDR1 LGHNA, CDR2 YSLEER. V gave up 0 bases and J gave up 2 bases, with 16 bases separating them. CDR3 length: 17 amino acids. Written as DNA, the CDR3 is TGCGCCAGCAGCCAAGATGCTACAACAGGAGGGAACTATGGCTACACCTTC. It codes for CASSQDATTGGNYGYTF.

This chain links TRBV30 with TRBJ2-5, with 9 bases that match TRBD1. CDR3 length: 15 residues. Germline trimming cut 3 bases from V and 10 bases from J; bases unmatched to any gene: 15. CDR1 and CDR2 (germline): GTSNPN, SVGIG (reference sequence). The CDR3 coding sequence is TGTGCCTGGAGCAGCCCCCCGACAGGGGGTCGGAACCAGTACTTC. Its protein product is CAWSSPPTGGRNQYF.

This chain joins TRBV5-1 and TRBJ2-2, with D uncertain. V was shortened by 0 bases and J by 1 base, with 7 bases between the two germline ends. CDR3 size: 15 residues. From germline, CDR1 is SGHRS and CDR2 YFSETQ. CDR3 bases: TGCGCCAGCAGCTTGGAATCGGTGAACACCGGGGAGCTGTTTTTT. Its translation is CASSLESVNTGELFF. Variable domain in full (rest from reference TRBV5-1 and TRBJ2-2): KAGVTQTPRYLIKTRGQQVTLSCSPISGHRSVSWYQQTPGQGLQFLFEYFSETQRNKGNFPGRFSGRQFSNSRSEMNVSTLELGDSALYLCASSLESVNTGELFFGEGSRLTVL.

The V call is TRBV30, the J call TRBJ2-7; 7 bases map to TRBD2. V shed 5 bases, J shed 2 bases, and the junction held 6 bases outside the gene matches. The CDR3 extends over 13 amino acids. The V gene's germline CDR1 is GTSNPN and CDR2 SVGIG (reference sequence). The CDR3 nucleotides are TGTGCCTGGCGATGGGGGGGTACCTACGAGCAGTACTTC. Its protein product is CAWRWGGTYEQYF.

The J gene is TRBJ2-3, the V gene TRBV7-9, with 13 bases identical to TRBD2. Looked up from germline, CDR1 is SEHNR and CDR2 is FQNEAQ (reference sequence). Trimming took 5 bases from V and 4 from J; bases not matched to a gene: 6. The CDR3 spans 16 residues. CDR3 residues: CASSPGTSGNSDTQYF. CDR3 in DNA: TGTGCCAGCAGCCCGGGGACTAGCGGGAATTCAGATACGCAGTATTTT.

For the CDR3, the DNA is TGTGCCAGTAGTATCACAGGGGCCCAAGAGACCCAGTACTTC. Amino acids: CASSITGAQETQYF. The chain joins TRBV19 to TRBJ2-5; TRBD1 matches at 7 bases. The CDR3 spans 14 residues. The V gene end was trimmed by 3 bases and the J gene end by 1 base; junction bases not matched to a gene: 2. Germline-derived CDR1 and CDR2 are LNHDA and SQIVND (reference sequence).

The CDR3 nucleotides are TGTGCCAGCAGCCAGGACAGATGGAACACTGAAGCTTTCTTT. Protein product: CASSQDRWNTEAFF. J is TRBJ1-1 and V is TRBV6-1; TRBD1 is a possible D gene (6 bases). This CDR3 region has 14 residues. Germline CDR1 is MNHNS and CDR2 is SASEGT. Trimming cost V 6 bases and J 1 base, with 12 bases left between them.

This clone was seen a single time. The V gene is TRBV19, the J gene TRBJ2-5; 11 nucleotides match TRBD2. This CDR3 region has 17 residues. Trimming removed 4 bases from V and 5 bases from J; junction bases left unmatched: 12. From germline, CDR1 is LNHDA and CDR2 SQIVND (reference sequence). This CDR3 is CASSTRVTSGSYETQYF. CDR3 sequence (DNA): TGTGCCAGTAGTACCCGCGTTACTAGCGGGAGCTATGAGACCCAGTACTTC.

The genes are TRBV2 and TRBJ1-4; TRBD1 matches at 8 bases. Germline V gene sequence: CDR1 SNHLY, CDR2 FYNNEI. V lost 6 bases and J lost 10; bases outside the gene matches: 13. The CDR3 has 15 amino acids. CDR3 nucleotides: TGTGCCAGCAGAAATAGCGCAGGGGGCAGAGGAAAACTGTTTTTT. Translated, it gives CASRNSAGGRGKLFF. Complete variable domain (other parts from reference TRBV2 and TRBJ1-4): EPEVTQTPSHQVTQMGQEVILRCVPISNHLYFYWYRQILGQKVEFLVSFYNNEISEKSEIFDDQFSVERPDGSNFTLKIRSTKLEDSAMYFCASRNSAGGRGKLFFGSGTQLSVL.